Below are 15 T cell receptor beta chains sequenced from a single sample in a study of T cell clonotyping in hematopoietic cell transplantation. TCRdb's table, derived via immunoSEQ multiplex PCR, lists solely in-frame clones and lacks some. This sample yields thousands of clones, of which around three quarters are seen a single time; roughly 28% belongs to the top ten. The sample consisted of peripheral blood mononuclear cells, taken at the time of graft-versus-host disease after allogeneic stem cell transplant. Receptor source: a female patient in her forties or fifties who had an allogeneic stem cell transplant from an unrelated donor, so the T cells may come from the graft donor. Some clones in this sample may be carry-over from other donors' samples.

V gene TRBV7-9 combines with J gene TRBJ1-4, with 11 nucleotides matching TRBD1. In germline, CDR1 is SEHNR, CDR2 FQNEAQ (reference sequence). V shed 5 bases and J 8 bases; nucleotides not matched to a gene: 7. The CDR3 is 15 residues long. CDR3 sequence: CASSPSGQGEEKLFF. The CDR3 nucleotides read TGTGCCAGCAGCCCCTCGGGACAGGGGGAGGAAAAACTGTTTTTT.

The chain joins TRBV9 to TRBJ2-7; 11 bases align to TRBD2. Trimming removed 4 bases from V and 4 bases from J; junction bases left unmatched: 7. This CDR3 region has 15 residues. CDR1 and CDR2 from the germline V gene are SGDLS and YYNGEE. The CDR3 sequence: CASSTSGTSGYEQYF. CDR3 coding DNA: TGTGCCAGCAGCACTTCCGGGACTAGCGGATACGAGCAGTACTTC.

The rearrangement links TRBV5-4 to TRBJ1-2; 11 positions match TRBD1. Germline V gene data show CDR1 as SGHNT and CDR2 as YYREEE (reference sequence). The V gene end was trimmed by 4 bases and the J gene end by 6 bases; junction bases not matched to a gene: 8. This CDR3 comprises 15 residues. The CDR3 here is CASSMPGQGAHGYTF. The CDR3 DNA follows: TGTGCCAGCAGCATGCCTGGACAGGGGGCGCATGGCTACACCTTC. Full variable domain (remainder filled in from reference TRBV5-4 and TRBJ1-2): ETGVTQSPTHLIKTRGQQVTLRCSSQSGHNTVSWYQQALGQGPQFIFQYYREEENGRGNFPPRFSGLQFPNYSSELNVNALELDDSALYLCASSMPGQGAHGYTFGSGTRLTVV.

The genes are TRBV30 and TRBJ1-2, with 7 bases that match TRBD1. Trimming cost V 5 bases and J 6 bases; bases outside gene matches: 6. The CDR3 has 12 residues. Germline V CDR1 and CDR2: GTSNPN, SVGIG (reference sequence). In DNA, the CDR3 is TGTGCCTGGGGCGACAGGGCAAATGGCTACACCTTC. This sequence encodes CAWGDRANGYTF.

The chain carries TRBV5-1 and TRBJ2-7; 9 bases agree with TRBD2. Per the germline V gene, CDR1 is SGHRS and CDR2 is YFSETQ. J was trimmed by 4 bases and V by 4 bases; bases with no gene match: 3. The CDR3 runs 13 residues. CDR3 amino acids: CASSRGLAYEQYF. The CDR3 nucleotides are TGCGCCAGCAGCAGGGGACTAGCATACGAGCAGTACTTC.

This clone was counted a single time. The chain recombines TRBV9 with TRBJ1-2; D call uncertain. The CDR3 loop spans 15 amino acids. Germline CDR1 reads SGDLS; CDR2 reads YYNGEE. Trimming pared 4 bases from V and 1 base from J, leaving 14 bases between. CDR3 loop: CASSPRVRDNYGYTF. In DNA form, the CDR3 reads TGTGCCAGCAGCCCCCGTGTCAGAGATAACTATGGCTACACCTTC.

This chain links TRBV30 with TRBJ2-7; 9 bases map to TRBD1. This CDR3 spans 15 amino acids. The germline V gene encodes CDR1 GTSNPN and CDR2 SVGIG (reference sequence). Trimming cost V 3 bases and J 1 base; bases outside gene matches: 7. The CDR3 sequence is CAWRGRDRESYEQYF. The CDR3 nucleotides read TGTGCCTGGAGGGGGAGGGACAGGGAGTCCTACGAGCAGTACTTC.

This sequence joins TRBV18 and TRBJ2-7; D unresolved. Trimming took 4 bases from V and 5 from J, leaving 21 bases between them. The CDR3 is 16 amino acids. CDR1 is KGHSH, CDR2 LQKENI, per germline. The CDR3 protein is CASSLKFDPSADEQYF. CDR3 nucleotide sequence: TGTGCCAGCTCACTTAAATTCGACCCGTCGGCGGACGAGCAGTACTTC.

The J gene is TRBJ1-1, the V gene TRBV21-1. TRBV21-1 is a recognized pseudogene. The CDR3 spans 13 residues. As DNA, the CDR3 is TGTGCCAGCAGCAAGGGGAAGAACACTGAAGCTTTCTTT. Translating gives CASSKGKNTEAFF.

This clone was counted a single time. This chain links TRBV28 with TRBJ1-2; D is undetermined. CDR1 is MDHEN and CDR2 is SYDVKM in the germline V gene. Trimming pared 2 bases from V and 6 bases from J, leaving 13 bases between. This CDR3 comprises 14 residues. CDR3 in DNA: TGTGCCAGCAGTTTACTGGTCGTGGCCCATGGCTACACCTTC. This gives the protein CASSLLVVAHGYTF.

The V call is TRBV28, the J call TRBJ2-7; the D is unclear. CDR3 length: 15 amino acids. V was pared by 4 bases and J by 2 bases, with 15 bases between. Germline CDR1 reads MDHEN; CDR2 reads SYDVKM. CDR3 sequence reads: CASSSFLGIAYEQYF. In nucleotides, the CDR3 is TGTGCCAGCAGTTCATTTCTGGGAATCGCCTACGAGCAGTACTTC.

The chain recombines TRBV4-1 with TRBJ1-1; D is unclear. CDR1 is MGHRA and CDR2 is YSYEKL in the germline V gene. V lost 2 bases to trimming and J lost 3 bases, with 10 bases between them. The CDR3 length is 14 residues. CDR3 nucleotide sequence: TGCGCCAGCAGCCAAAAAGAATGGGACACTGAAGCTTTCTTT. Translating it yields CASSQKEWDTEAFF.

This sequence joins TRBV7-9 and TRBJ2-7; a weak D match, TRBD1 (5 bases). The V end lost 3 bases, the J end lost 2 bases, and 23 bases lay between the germline ends. Germline V lookup: CDR1 SEHNR, CDR2 FQNEAQ (reference sequence). The CDR3 covers 18 residues. CDR3 bases: TGTGCCAGCAGCTTGACAGATGGGTCGGCCCCTTCCCCCTACGAGCAGTACTTC. It yields the protein CASSLTDGSAPSPYEQYF. The entire variable domain, with the rest obtained from reference TRBV7-9 and TRBJ2-7, is as follows: DTGVSQNPRHKITKRGQNVTFRCDPISEHNRLYWYRQTLGQGPEFLTYFQNEAQLEKSRLLSDRFSAERPKGSFSTLEIQRTEQGDSAMYLCASSLTDGSAPSPYEQYFGPGTRLTVT.

The rearrangement uses TRBV4-1 and TRBJ1-2, with D possibly TRBD1 on 6 matching bases. In germline, CDR1 is MGHRA, CDR2 YSYEKL. This CDR3 has 16 amino acids. Trimming stripped 0 bases from V and 5 bases from J, with 16 bases between. This CDR3 reads CASSQDRAGAGYGYTF. CDR3 nucleotide sequence: TGCGCCAGCAGCCAAGATAGGGCAGGGGCAGGGTATGGCTACACCTTC.

V usage is TRBV5-1 and J usage is TRBJ1-1; D may be TRBD1 (6 bases). The CDR3 loop spans 14 amino acids. CDR1 and CDR2 (germline): SGHRS, YFSETQ. Deletions cut 4 bases from V and 1 base from J, with 11 bases between. CDR3 bases: TGCGCCAGCAGCAACGGACAGCCGAACACTGAAGCTTTCTTT. Protein product: CASSNGQPNTEAFF.